The clone carrying this T cell receptor beta chain occurred once. This sample is part of a study of blood T cell repertoires in COVID-19. Study in general: Sample material is recorded as cDNA or gDNA derived from T cells, B-cell-depleted T cells, or PBMCs.

The repertoire was sequenced with immunoSEQ multiplex PCR; TCRdb's copy has only in-frame clones and lacks some. The sample consists of roughly 360,000 clones, over 75% of them appearing once. With V trimmed by 5 bases and J by 8 bases, 14 bases remained unmatched. Germline lookup yields CDR1 MDHEN and CDR2 SYDVKM. The CDR3 consists of 18 residues. Recruitment covered some 25 US areas and drew participants whose ages spanned roughly 18 to 100 years. Cohort assignment relied on participant-reported clinical history. The chain is built from TRBV28 and TRBJ1-6; 11 bases are a match to TRBD1. The receptor was isolated from a woman between 25 and 40 years old with acute COVID-19. Specimen: PBMCs or T cells enriched from blood (not recorded which). The CDR3: CASSVFLGQGAGDSPLHF. The CDR3 nucleotides read TGTGCCAGCAGTGTATTCTTAGGACAGGGGGCTGGTGATTCACCCCTCCACTTT. The entire variable domain, with the rest obtained from reference TRBV28 and TRBJ1-6, is as follows: DVKVTQSSRYLVKRTGEKVFLECVQDMDHENMFWYRQDPGLGLRLIYFSYDVKMKEKGDIPEGYSVSREKKERFSLILESASTNQTSMYLCASSVFLGQGAGDSPLHFGNGTRLTVT.